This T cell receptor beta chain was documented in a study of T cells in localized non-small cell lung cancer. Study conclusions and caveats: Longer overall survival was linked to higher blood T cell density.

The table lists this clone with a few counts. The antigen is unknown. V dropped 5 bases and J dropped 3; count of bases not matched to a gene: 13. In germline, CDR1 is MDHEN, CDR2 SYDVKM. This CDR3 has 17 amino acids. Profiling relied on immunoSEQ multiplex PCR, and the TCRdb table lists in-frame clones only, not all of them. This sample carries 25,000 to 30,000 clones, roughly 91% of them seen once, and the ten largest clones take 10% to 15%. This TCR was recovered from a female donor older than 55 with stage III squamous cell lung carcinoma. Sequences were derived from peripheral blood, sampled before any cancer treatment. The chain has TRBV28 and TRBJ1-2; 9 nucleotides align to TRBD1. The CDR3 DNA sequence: TGTGCCAGCAGTCCTAAAGTCCCCCGGACAGGGGACTATGGCTACACCTTC. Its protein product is CASSPKVPRTGDYGYTF.